The clone carrying this T cell receptor (beta chain) was found many times. Antigen specificity is unknown. This specimen comes from a study of read filtering for tumor transcriptome and immune sequencing. Findings and caveats of the study: Dropping single-read clonotypes raised IR-seq and RNA-seq shared-clonotype correlation.

The library was built from 400 ng RNA with molecular barcoded adaptors for alpha/delta and beta/gamma chains. TCRdb fed the reads into MiXCR, producing one record per CDR3 protein. In the table there are 50,000 or so distinct CDR3 sequences, 9.5% to 15% of which are singletons. Germline CDR1 is LGHDT and CDR2 is YNNKEL (reference sequence). The CDR3 contains 12 residues. V was shortened by 6 bases and J by 7 bases, with 10 bases between the two germline ends. The sequenced material came from a population of CD138-negative cells sorted from bone marrow. The sequence came from a donor aged 40 or older with multiple myeloma. The V call is TRBV3-1, the J call TRBJ2-1; D gene unclear. CDR3 nucleotides: TGTGCCAGCAGTAGGGTGGTTAATGAGCAGTTCTTC. Protein sequence: CASSRVVNEQFF.